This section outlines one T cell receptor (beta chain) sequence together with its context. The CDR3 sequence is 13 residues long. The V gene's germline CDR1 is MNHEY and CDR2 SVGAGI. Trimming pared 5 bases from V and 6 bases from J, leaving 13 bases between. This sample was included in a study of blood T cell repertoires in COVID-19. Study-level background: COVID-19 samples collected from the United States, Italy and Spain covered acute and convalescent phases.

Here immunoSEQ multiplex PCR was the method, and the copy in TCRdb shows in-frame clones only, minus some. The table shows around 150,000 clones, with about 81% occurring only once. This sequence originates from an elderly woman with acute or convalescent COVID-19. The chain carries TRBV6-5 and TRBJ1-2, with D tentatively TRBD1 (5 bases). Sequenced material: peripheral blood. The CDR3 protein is CASSKPTGNGYTF. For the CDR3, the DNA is TGTGCCAGCAGTAAACCAACAGGAAATGGCTACACCTTC.